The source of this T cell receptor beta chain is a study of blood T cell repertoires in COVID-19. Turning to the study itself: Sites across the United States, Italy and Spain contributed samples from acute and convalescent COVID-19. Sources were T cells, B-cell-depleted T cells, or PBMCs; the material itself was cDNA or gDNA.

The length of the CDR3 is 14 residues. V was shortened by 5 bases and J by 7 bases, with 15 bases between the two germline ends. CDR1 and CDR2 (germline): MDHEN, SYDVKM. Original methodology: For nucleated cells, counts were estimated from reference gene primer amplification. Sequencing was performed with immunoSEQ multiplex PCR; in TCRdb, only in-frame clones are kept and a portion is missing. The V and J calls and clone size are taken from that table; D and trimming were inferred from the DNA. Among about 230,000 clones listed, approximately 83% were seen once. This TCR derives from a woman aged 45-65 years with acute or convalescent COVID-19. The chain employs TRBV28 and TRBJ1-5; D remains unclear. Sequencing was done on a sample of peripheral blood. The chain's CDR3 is CASSPAGFQQPQHF. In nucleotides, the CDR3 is TGTGCCAGCAGTCCCGCCGGGTTTCAGCAGCCCCAGCATTTT.